This entry is about one TCR beta chain. The target antigen is unknown. This table comes from immunoSEQ multiplex PCR, and its TCRdb copy is limited to in-frame clones, with some not included. The table has approximately 68,000 clones, around 80% seen once. This sample was included in a study of T cell clones after liver transplantation. On the study more broadly: Post-transplant blood was tracked for graft-donor-reactive T cell clones identified in a pre-transplant mixed lymphocyte reaction. Study-level results: Conclusions were preliminary, with small, heterogeneous patient groups.

V lost 5 bases and J lost 4; bases outside the gene matches: 8. Germline V gene lookup returns CDR1 SEHNR and CDR2 FQNEAQ (reference sequence). The CDR3 consists of 15 residues. The sequencing used CD4+ T cells from blood, collected before liver transplant. The TCR sequence derives from a human donor who received a liver transplant. V gene TRBV7-9 combines with J gene TRBJ2-3, with 8 bases identical to TRBD2. The CDR3 region is CASSPRASGPDTQYF. The CDR3 coding sequence is TGTGCCAGCAGCCCCAGGGCTAGCGGGCCAGATACGCAGTATTTT.